This T cell receptor (beta chain) was sequenced in a study of blood T cell repertoires in COVID-19. Data came from immunoSEQ multiplex PCR; TCRdb stores just in-frame clones and leaves some out. The table includes some 520,000 clones, 75% to 90% detected once. CDR1 is SGHRS, CDR2 YFSETQ, per germline. Trimming left V 4 bases short and J 6 bases short, with 13 bases between. The CDR3 contains 14 residues. This TCR was sampled from a man younger than 35 with COVID-19, enrolled during active disease. This sequence joins TRBV5-1 and TRBJ1-4, with a tentative D call TRBD1 (5 bases). Sequenced material: peripheral blood. CDR3 residues: CASSNRRRDEKLFF. CDR3 nucleotides: TGCGCCAGCAGCAACAGGCGGAGGGATGAAAAACTGTTTTTT.